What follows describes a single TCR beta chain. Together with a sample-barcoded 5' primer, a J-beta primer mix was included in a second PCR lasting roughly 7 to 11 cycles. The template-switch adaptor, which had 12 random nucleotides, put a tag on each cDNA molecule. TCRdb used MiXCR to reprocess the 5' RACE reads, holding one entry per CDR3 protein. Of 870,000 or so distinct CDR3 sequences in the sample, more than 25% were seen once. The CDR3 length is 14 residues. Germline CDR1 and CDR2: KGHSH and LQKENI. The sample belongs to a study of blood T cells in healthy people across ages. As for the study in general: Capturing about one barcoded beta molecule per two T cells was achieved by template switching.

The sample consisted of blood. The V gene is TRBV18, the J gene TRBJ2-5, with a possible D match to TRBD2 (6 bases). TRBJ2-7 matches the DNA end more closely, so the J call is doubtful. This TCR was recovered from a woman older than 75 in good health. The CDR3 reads CASSPAAGRYEQYF. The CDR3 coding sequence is TGTGCCAGCTCACCAGCGGCGGGACGCTACGAGCAGTACTTC.